A selection of T cell receptor beta chains follows, all from one sample in a study of cytomegalovirus exposure and HLA in healthy donors. Data came from immunoSEQ multiplex PCR; TCRdb stores just in-frame clones and leaves some out. This repertoire shows around 120,000 clones, 82% found once; its top ten account for around 10%. The sample was PBMCs. These receptor sequences come from a male donor in good health and CMV-seropositive. The conserved cysteine and the conserved F or W are not part of the CDR3 here. A D gene is named only where the DNA matches it firmly.

v_gene,d_gene,CDR3aa
TRBV27,TRBD2,ASSPSGRWTGELF
TRBV10-3,.,AIYLRGRNQPQH
TRBV29-1,TRBD2,SVEDLAGVAQF
TRBV5-8,TRBD1,ASSLYGRGFGNTIY
TRBV27,TRBD1,ASSSGGGTGEVYGYT
TRBV2,.,ASTWTVGETQY
TRBV28,.,ASSLLYRDYYGYT
TRBV5-1,TRBD1,ASSLDNPLRQGLSYEQY
TRBV25-1,.,ASSVLTSYNEQF
TRBV6-6,TRBD1,ASRRGDRVGEH
TRBV28,.,ASSLAGGAGELF
TRBV5-4,TRBD1,ASSLAVTGGEQY
TRBV6-5,TRBD2,ASKGPGLSYNEQF
TRBV28,.,ASSRGGGTDTQY
TRBV30,.,AWGGTADGYT